This T cell receptor (beta chain) was found in a study of low-dose radiotherapy and immunotherapy resistance in tumors. Both TCRalpha and TCRbeta chains were reverse transcribed with V-gene-specific primers. Over roughly 20 PCR cycles, TCRs were amplified from a constant-region primer and V-primer adapter. TCRdb called the reads again in MiXCR, with one record for every CDR3 protein. The table lists 65,000 to 100,000 distinct CDR3 sequences, 15% to 20% of them singletons. Described time point: before trial treatment. Trimming took off 5 bases at V and 2 bases at J, with 8 bases between the two ends. From germline, CDR1 is MNHEY and CDR2 SMNVEV (reference sequence). The CDR3 contains 13 residues.

The sample was PBMCs, taken before treatment. V usage is TRBV27 and J usage is TRBJ2-3; D might be TRBD1 (5 bases). This clonotype originated in a male donor with prostate cancer. DNA of the CDR3: TGTGCCAGCAGTAGACAGTTCACAGATACGCAGTATTTT. Translation gives CASSRQFTDTQYF.